This is a list of T cell receptor beta chains from one sample in a study of cytomegalovirus exposure and HLA in healthy donors. Clones were read by immunoSEQ multiplex PCR, and TCRdb kept only the in-frame ones, dropping some. The table has about 50,000 clones, about 91% seen once. Specimen: PBMCs. Source of these receptors: a man aged 18 to 35 in good health and CMV-seronegative. Each CDR3 is given with its conserved first and last residue. D genes are given only for firm matches. Expanded clones get a size class; other rows say once, few or many, or leave the size out.

D gene	V gene	clone size	J gene	CDR3 length	CDR3 DNA	CDR3 protein
TRBD2	TRBV19	NA	TRBJ2-1	14	TGTGCCAGTAGTTTGGCAGCGGGAGACAATGAGCAGTTCTTC	CASSLAAGDNEQFF
NA	TRBV20-1	once	TRBJ2-3	11	TGCAGCGCTCCCCTTCAGGATACGCAGTATTTT	CSAPLQDTQYF
NA	TRBV13	NA	TRBJ2-3	14	TGTGCCAGCAGCTTAGGCCGTCTGACAGATACGCAGTATTTT	CASSLGRLTDTQYF
NA	TRBV6-1	NA	TRBJ1-2	16	TGTGCCAGCAGTGATCGCAGGGGTCAGATTTTCTATGGCTACACCTTC	CASSDRRGQIFYGYTF
NA	TRBV30	few	TRBJ1-3	12	TGTGCCTGGAAGGAGTCTGGAAACACCATATATTTT	CAWKESGNTIYF
NA	TRBV9	once	TRBJ2-3	15	TGTGCCAGCAGCTTCGGACTACCTTCCACAGATACGCAGTATTTT	CASSFGLPSTDTQYF
TRBD1	TRBV30	NA	TRBJ1-2	15	TGTGCCTGGAGTTCTGGAAGACAGGGGGACTATGGCTACACCTTC	CAWSSGRQGDYGYTF
NA	TRBV5-8	NA	TRBJ2-7	15	TGTGCCAGCAGCAGCACCAGGGTAAGCTCCTACGAGCAGTACTTC	CASSSTRVSSYEQYF
NA	TRBV7-2	NA	TRBJ1-2	14	TGTGCCAGCAGCTTAGCCCGCGGGGGCTATGGCTACACCTTC	CASSLARGGYGYTF
TRBD1	TRBV10-1	NA	TRBJ1-4	14	TGCGCCAGCAGTGTGGACAGGGGAGGAGAAAAACTGTTTTTT	CASSVDRGGEKLFF
TRBD1	TRBV2	NA	TRBJ2-2	17	TGTGCCAGCAGTTCAACAGGGGTGGCAGCGAACACCGGGGAGCTGTTTTTT	CASSSTGVAANTGELFF
TRBD1	TRBV28	NA	TRBJ2-7	13	TGTGCCAGCAGTTTAGTCGGACAGGGACAGCAGTACTTC	CASSLVGQGQQYF
TRBD2	TRBV6-1	NA	TRBJ2-5	13	TGTGCCAGCAGTTTGTCGGGGGGGGAGACCCAGTACTTC	CASSLSGGETQYF
TRBD1	TRBV4-1	NA	TRBJ2-4	17	TGCGCCAGCAGCCAAGGGCCCGGGACAGCCTCCAAAAACATTCAGTACTTC	CASSQGPGTASKNIQYF
NA	TRBV11-1	NA	TRBJ2-2	13	TGTGCCAGCAGCTTAGCGTGGAGAGAGGAGCTGTTTTTT	CASSLAWREELFF
NA	TRBV19	NA	TRBJ2-1	15	TGTGCCAGTAGTATAATCAGCGGGCCAAGCGGTGAGCAGTTCTTC	CASSIISGPSGEQFF
NA	TRBV7-9	NA	TRBJ2-4	17	TGTGCCAGCAGCTTAGCGCACGCAGGGAAAAACAAAAACATTCAGTACTTC	CASSLAHAGKNKNIQYF
NA	TRBV13	NA	TRBJ1-2	13	TGTGCCAGCAGCTTAGGGTCTAGCTATGGCTACACCTTC	CASSLGSSYGYTF
NA	TRBV7-6	NA	TRBJ1-1	15	TGTGCCAGCAGCTTAGCGGGACTTAGGAACACTGAAGCTTTCTTT	CASSLAGLRNTEAFF
NA	TRBV27	NA	TRBJ1-5	15	TGTGCCAGCAGTTCCCAGGGTGGTGGCAATCAGCCCCAGCATTTT	CASSSQGGGNQPQHF
NA	TRBV28	NA	TRBJ2-7	15	TGTGCCAGCACCCCTTTTTGGGGGCAAACCTACGAGCAGTACTTC	CASTPFWGQTYEQYF
TRBD1	TRBV7-2	NA	TRBJ2-2	18	TGTGCCAGCAGCTTAGTTCTCTGGGACAGGGGTTTTACCGGGGAGCTGTTTTTT	CASSLVLWDRGFTGELFF
TRBD2	TRBV7-9	once	TRBJ2-3	17	TGTGCCAGCAGCGCCCAGTCAAGTCTAGCGGGAGGGGGTACGCAGTATTTT	CASSAQSSLAGGGTQYF
TRBD1	TRBV19	NA	TRBJ1-1	14	TGTGCCAGTAGCTGGGACAGGGTGGGGACTGAAGCTTTCTTT	CASSWDRVGTEAFF
TRBD2	TRBV13	NA	TRBJ2-1	22	TGTGCCAGCAGCTCTCCCCACAGGGGACAGGGGACTAGCGGGAGGGCCCCAGCTGAGCAGTTCTTC	CASSSPHRGQGTSGRAPAEQFF
NA	TRBV30	NA	TRBJ2-7	12	TGTGCCTGGGGGGCAGGGTCCTACGAGCAGTACTTC	CAWGAGSYEQYF
NA	TRBV27	NA	TRBJ1-2	14	TGTGCCAGCAGTTGGGACTCCCCCGTCTTAGGGTACACCTTC	CASSWDSPVLGYTF
NA	TRBV7-9	NA	TRBJ2-2	15	TGTGCCAGCAGCGACCAAACAGGGCGCACCGGGGAGCTGTTTTTT	CASSDQTGRTGELFF
TRBD1	TRBV6-5	NA	TRBJ1-2	16	TGTGCCAGCAGTTCCGTGACAGGGGGCTCGAACTATGGCTACACCTTC	CASSSVTGGSNYGYTF